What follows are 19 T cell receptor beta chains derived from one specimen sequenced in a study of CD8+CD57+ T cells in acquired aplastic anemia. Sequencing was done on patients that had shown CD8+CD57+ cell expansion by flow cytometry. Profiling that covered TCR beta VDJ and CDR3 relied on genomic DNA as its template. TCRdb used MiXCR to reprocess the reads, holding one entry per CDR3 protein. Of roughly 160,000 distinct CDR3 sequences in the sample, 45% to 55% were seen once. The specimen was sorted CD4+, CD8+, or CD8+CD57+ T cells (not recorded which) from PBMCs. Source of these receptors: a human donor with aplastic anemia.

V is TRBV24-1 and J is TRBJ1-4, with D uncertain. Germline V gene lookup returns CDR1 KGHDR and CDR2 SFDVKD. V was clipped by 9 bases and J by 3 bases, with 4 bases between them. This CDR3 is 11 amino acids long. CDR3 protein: CATQANEKLFF. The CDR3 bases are TGTGCCACCCAAGCTAATGAAAAACTGTTTTTT.

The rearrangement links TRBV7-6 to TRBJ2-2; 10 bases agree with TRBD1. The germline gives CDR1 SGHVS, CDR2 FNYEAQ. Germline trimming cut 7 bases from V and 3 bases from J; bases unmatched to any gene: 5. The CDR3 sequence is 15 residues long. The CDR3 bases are TGTGCCAGCAAGTCCGGGACAGGGGACACCGGGGAGCTGTTTTTT. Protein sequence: CASKSGTGDTGELFF.

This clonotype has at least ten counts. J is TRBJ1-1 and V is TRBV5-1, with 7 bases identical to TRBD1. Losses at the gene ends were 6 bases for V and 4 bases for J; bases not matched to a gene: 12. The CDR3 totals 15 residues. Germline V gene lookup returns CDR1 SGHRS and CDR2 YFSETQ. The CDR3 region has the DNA TGCGCCAGCACACTTAACGGGCAGGGGGGCACTGAAGCTTTCTTT. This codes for CASTLNGQGGTEAFF.

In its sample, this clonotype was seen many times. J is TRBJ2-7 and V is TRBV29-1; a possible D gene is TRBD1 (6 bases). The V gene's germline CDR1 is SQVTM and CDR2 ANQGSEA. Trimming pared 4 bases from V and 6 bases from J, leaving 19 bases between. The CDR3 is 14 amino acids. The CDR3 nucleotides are TGCAGCGTTGGACAAGGGACACCCCCCTCCGAGCAGTACTTC. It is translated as CSVGQGTPPSEQYF.

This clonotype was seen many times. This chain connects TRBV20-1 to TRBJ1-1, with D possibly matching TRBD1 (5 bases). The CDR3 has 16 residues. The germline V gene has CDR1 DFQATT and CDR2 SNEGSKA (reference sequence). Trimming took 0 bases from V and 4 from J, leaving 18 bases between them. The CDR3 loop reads CSARDRILGGGTEAFF. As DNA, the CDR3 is TGCAGTGCTAGAGATCGAATTTTGGGGGGAGGCACTGAAGCTTTCTTT.

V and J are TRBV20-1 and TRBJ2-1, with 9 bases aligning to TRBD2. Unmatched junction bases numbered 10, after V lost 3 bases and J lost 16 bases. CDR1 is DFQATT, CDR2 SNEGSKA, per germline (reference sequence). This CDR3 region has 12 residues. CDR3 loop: CSARLGGGASFF. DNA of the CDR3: TGCAGTGCTAGGTTGGGCGGGGGGGCCTCATTCTTC.

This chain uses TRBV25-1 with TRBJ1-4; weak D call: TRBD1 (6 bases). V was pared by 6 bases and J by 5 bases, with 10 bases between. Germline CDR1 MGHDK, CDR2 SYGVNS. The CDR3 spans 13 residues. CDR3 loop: CASSRTVNEKLFF. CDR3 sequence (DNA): TGTGCCAGCAGCCGGACAGTAAATGAAAAACTGTTTTTT.

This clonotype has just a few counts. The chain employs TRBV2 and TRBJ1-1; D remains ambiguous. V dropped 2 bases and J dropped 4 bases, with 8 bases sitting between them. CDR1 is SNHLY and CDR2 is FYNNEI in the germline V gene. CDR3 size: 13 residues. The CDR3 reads CASSEYPLTEAFF. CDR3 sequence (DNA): TGTGCCAGCAGTGAATATCCGCTCACTGAAGCTTTCTTT.

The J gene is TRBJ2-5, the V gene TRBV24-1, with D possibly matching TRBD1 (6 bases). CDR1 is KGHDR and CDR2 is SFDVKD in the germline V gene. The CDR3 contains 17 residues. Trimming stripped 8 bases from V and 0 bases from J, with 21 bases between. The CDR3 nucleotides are TGTGCCACCAACCCCCGCTCCGGGACAAGATACCAAGAGACCCAGTACTTC. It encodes CATNPRSGTRYQETQYF.

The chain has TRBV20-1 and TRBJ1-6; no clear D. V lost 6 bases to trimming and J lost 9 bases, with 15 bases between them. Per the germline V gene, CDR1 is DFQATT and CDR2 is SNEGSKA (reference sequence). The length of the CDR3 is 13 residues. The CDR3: CSATMGRFSPLHF. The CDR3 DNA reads TGCAGTGCGACGATGGGGAGGTTTTCACCCCTCCACTTT.

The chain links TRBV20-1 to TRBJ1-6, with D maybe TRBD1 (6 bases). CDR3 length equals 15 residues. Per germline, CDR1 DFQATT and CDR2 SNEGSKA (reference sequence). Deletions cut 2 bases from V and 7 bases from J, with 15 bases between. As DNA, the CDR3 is TGCAGTGCTAGACCCCCGGGACATCTCAATTCACCCCTCCACTTT. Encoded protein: CSARPPGHLNSPLHF.

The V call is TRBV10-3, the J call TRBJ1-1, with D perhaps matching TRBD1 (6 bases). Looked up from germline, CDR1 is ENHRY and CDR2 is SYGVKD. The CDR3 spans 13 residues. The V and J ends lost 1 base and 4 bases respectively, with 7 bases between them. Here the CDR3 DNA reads TGTGCCATCAGTGAGTTACAGGGCACTGAAGCTTTCTTT. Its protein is CAISELQGTEAFF.

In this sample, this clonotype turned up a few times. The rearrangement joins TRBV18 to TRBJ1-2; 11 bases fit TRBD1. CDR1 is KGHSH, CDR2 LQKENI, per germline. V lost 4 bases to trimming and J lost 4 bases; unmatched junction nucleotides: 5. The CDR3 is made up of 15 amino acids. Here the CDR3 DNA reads TGTGCCAGCTCACAGGGACAGGGGGTTGGCTATGGCTACACCTTC. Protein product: CASSQGQGVGYGYTF.

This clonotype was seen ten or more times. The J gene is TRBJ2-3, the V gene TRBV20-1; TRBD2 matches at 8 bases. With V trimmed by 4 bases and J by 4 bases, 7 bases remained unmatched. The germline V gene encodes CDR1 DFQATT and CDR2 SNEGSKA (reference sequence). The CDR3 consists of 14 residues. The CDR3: CSANKAGVADTQYF. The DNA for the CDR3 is TGCAGTGCTAACAAAGCGGGAGTGGCAGATACGCAGTATTTT.

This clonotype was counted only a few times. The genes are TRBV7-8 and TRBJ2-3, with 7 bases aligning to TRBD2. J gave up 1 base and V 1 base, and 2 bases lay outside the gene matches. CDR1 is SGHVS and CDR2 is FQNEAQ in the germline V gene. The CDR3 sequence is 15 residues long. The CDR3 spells CASSLGGRGTDTQYF. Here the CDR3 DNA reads TGTGCCAGCAGCTTAGGTGGGAGGGGCACAGATACGCAGTATTTT.

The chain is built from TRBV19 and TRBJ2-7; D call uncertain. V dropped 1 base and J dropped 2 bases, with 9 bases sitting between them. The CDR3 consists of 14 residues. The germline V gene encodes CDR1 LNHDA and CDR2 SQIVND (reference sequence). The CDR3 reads CASSIGSPPYEQYF. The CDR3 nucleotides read TGTGCCAGTAGTATAGGCTCCCCTCCCTACGAGCAGTACTTC.

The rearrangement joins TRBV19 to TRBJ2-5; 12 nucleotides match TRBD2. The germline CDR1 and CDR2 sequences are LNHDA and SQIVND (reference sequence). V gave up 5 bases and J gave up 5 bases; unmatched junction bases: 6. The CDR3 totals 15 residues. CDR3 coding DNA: TGTGCCAGTAGTCCCGCCGGGACTAGCGGGGAGACCCAGTACTTC. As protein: CASSPAGTSGETQYF.

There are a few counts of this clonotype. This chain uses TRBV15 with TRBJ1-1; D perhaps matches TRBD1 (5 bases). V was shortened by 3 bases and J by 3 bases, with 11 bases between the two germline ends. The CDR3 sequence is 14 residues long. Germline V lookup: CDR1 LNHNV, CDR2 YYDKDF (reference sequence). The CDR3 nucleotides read TGTGCCACCAGCAGGAAGGGACGGGACACTGAAGCTTTCTTT. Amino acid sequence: CATSRKGRDTEAFF.

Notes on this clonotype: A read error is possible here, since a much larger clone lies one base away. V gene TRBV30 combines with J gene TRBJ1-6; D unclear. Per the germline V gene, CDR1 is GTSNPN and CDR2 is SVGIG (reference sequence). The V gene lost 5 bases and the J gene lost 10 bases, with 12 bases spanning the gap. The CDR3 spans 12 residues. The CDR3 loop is CAWGVVRSPLHF. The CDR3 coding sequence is TGTGCCTGGGGGGTCGTTCGATCACCCCTCCACTTT.